This TCR beta chain originates from a study of identical twins. General study results and limits: In monozygotic twins, models underestimated the sharing of out-of-frame TCR alpha. Insertions were reduced in abundant cord blood beta clonotypes but not in memory repertoires.

Germline V lookup: CDR1 MNHNS, CDR2 SASEGT. The CDR3 sequence is 16 residues long. The trim removed 4 bases at V and 0 bases at J, leaving 6 bases unmatched. Every sampled donor was Caucasian and healthy. A universal primer binding site was introduced by template switching. The final cDNA contained unique molecular identifiers. TCRdb reprocessed the 5' RACE reads with MiXCR, giving one entry per CDR3 protein. The data hold around 530,000 distinct CDR3 sequences, with around 15% observed a single time. This clonotype was observed a few times. Its antigen is as yet unknown. The same specimen was also included in a second study, on yellow fever vaccine responses in identical twins.

The source of this sequence is a young woman in good health. Sequenced material: CD4+ T cells sorted from blood. This chain links TRBV6-1 with TRBJ2-1; 7 positions agree with TRBD1. CDR3 loop: CASSGGTATSYNEQFF. CDR3 sequence (DNA): TGTGCCAGCAGTGGGGGGACAGCCACCTCCTACAATGAGCAGTTCTTC.